The text below deals with one T cell receptor beta chain. Its antigen remains unknown. V lost 4 bases, J lost 3 bases, and 4 bases stayed unmatched. The CDR3 has 16 residues. Germline V gives CDR1 LGHNA, CDR2 YNFKEQ. These data are taken from a study of cytomegalovirus exposure and HLA in healthy donors. Primers for the PCR totalled 60 Vbeta and 13 Jbeta. Using immunoSEQ multiplex PCR, the repertoire was profiled, and TCRdb retains in-frame clones only, with some absent. This sample yields 130,000 or so clones, of which approximately 86% are seen a single time; 0.5% to 0.65% belongs to the top ten. Samples came from healthy bone marrow donors. Study results and limitations: Per a later analysis, HLA-associated TCR beta chains showed more clonal expansion than other, equally common TCR beta chains. While the bulk of TCR sequences proved rare, some public TCRs turned up in many donors.

The chain combines TRBV4-2 with TRBJ1-4, with 11 bases that match TRBD1. The sequencing input was PBMCs. The TCR comes from a woman in her forties in good health and CMV-seronegative. CDR3 DNA: TGTGCCAGCAGCCGGGACAGGGGGGTGGCTAATGAAAAACTGTTTTTT. Translation: CASSRDRGVANEKLFF.